What follows are 32 T cell receptor beta chains derived from one specimen sequenced in a study of cytotoxic CD8 clonotypes in ibrutinib-treated CLL. Sequencing used immunoSEQ multiplex PCR; TCRdb keeps in-frame clones, though not all of them. The sample consists of some 200,000 clones, around 72% of them appearing once. Material: PBMCs, obtained after 24 months of ibrutinib treatment. The origin of the receptors is a human donor with chronic lymphocytic leukemia.

This clone was detected only once. The rearrangement uses TRBV11-3 and TRBJ1-2; TRBD1 is a possible D gene (5 bases). From germline, CDR1 is SGHNT and CDR2 YENEEA. Trimming shortened V by 0 bases and J by 8 bases, and 10 bases separated the two germline ends. This CDR3 has 13 amino acids. CDR3 nucleotide sequence: TGTGCCAGCAGCTTAGAGAGGGGTCGCGGCTACACCTTC. Translation gives CASSLERGRGYTF. Full variable domain (remainder filled in from reference TRBV11-3 and TRBJ1-2): EAGVVQSPRYKIIEKKQPVAFWCNPISGHNTLYWYLQNLGQGPELLIRYENEEAVDDSQLPKDRFSAERLKGVDSTLKIQPAELGDSAVYLCASSLERGRGYTFGSGTRLTVV.

The J gene is TRBJ2-1, the V gene TRBV7-8, with 7 bases matching TRBD2. The junction had 5 bases not matched to a gene; V was cut back by 4 bases and J by 8 bases. Germline V lookup: CDR1 SGHVS, CDR2 FQNEAQ. The CDR3 spans 13 residues. The CDR3 loop is CASSYSGRDEQFF. The DNA for the CDR3 is TGTGCCAGCAGCTATTCAGGGAGGGATGAGCAGTTCTTC. The entire variable domain, with the rest obtained from reference TRBV7-8 and TRBJ2-1, is as follows: GAGVSQSPRYKVAKRGQDVALRCDPISGHVSLFWYQQALGQGPEFLTYFQNEAQLDKSGLPSDRFFAERPEGSVSTLKIQRTQQEDSAVYLCASSYSGRDEQFFGPGTRLTVL.

DNA for the CDR3: TGTGCCAGCAGCCGTCTGTGGGGGGGCAATGAGCAGTTCTTC. Protein sequence: CASSRLWGGNEQFF. The J gene is TRBJ2-1, the V gene TRBV28; 7 nucleotides align to TRBD2. CDR1 and CDR2 from the germline V gene are MDHEN and SYDVKM. The CDR3 sequence is 14 residues long. The trim removed 6 bases at V and 6 bases at J, leaving 8 bases unmatched.

This chain uses TRBV28 with TRBJ2-7; no clear D gene. This CDR3 spans 11 amino acids. Trimming stripped 4 bases from V and 12 bases from J, with 13 bases between. Germline-derived CDR1 and CDR2 are MDHEN and SYDVKM. CDR3 DNA: TGTGCCAGCAGTTCCGCTATGGCAGCGTACTTC. This encodes CASSSAMAAYF.

The CDR3 DNA reads as TGTGCCAGCAGCTTTAGTGGGAGCGGCACAGATACGCAGTATTTT. Its translation: CASSFSGSGTDTQYF. The V and J genes are TRBV7-3 and TRBJ2-3; tentatively, D is TRBD2 (5 bases). CDR3 size: 15 residues. Germline V gene data show CDR1 as SGHTA and CDR2 as FQGTGA. Trimming pared 3 bases from V and 1 base from J, leaving 11 bases between.

This clone appeared a few times. This rearrangement joins TRBV28 to TRBJ2-2; no firm D call. CDR1 is MDHEN and CDR2 is SYDVKM in the germline V gene. The ends were cut back, 4 bases at V and 7 bases at J, with 7 bases in the middle. This CDR3 contains 12 residues. The CDR3 DNA sequence: TGTGCCAGCAGTTACAGAAGCGGGGAGCTGTTTTTT. Encoded protein: CASSYRSGELFF.

This chain links TRBV28 with TRBJ1-2; D not resolved. Per germline, CDR1 MDHEN and CDR2 SYDVKM. The CDR3 extends over 14 amino acids. V shed 6 bases and J shed 4 bases, with 15 bases lying between them. DNA of the CDR3: TGTGCCAGCAGCCTAAAACCGGACGGCTATGGCTACACCTTC. This encodes CASSLKPDGYGYTF.

V and J are TRBV19 and TRBJ2-7; D remains ambiguous. There are 13 residues in the CDR3. CDR1 and CDR2 from the germline V gene are LNHDA and SQIVND (reference sequence). V lost 4 bases, J lost 6 bases, and 13 bases lay in between. This CDR3 is CASSTRSPGEQYF. As DNA, the CDR3 is TGTGCCAGTAGTACCCGATCGCCAGGCGAGCAGTACTTC.

The rearrangement uses TRBV5-4 and TRBJ1-1; a possible D gene is TRBD1 (5 bases). CDR1 is SGHNT and CDR2 is YYREEE in the germline V gene (reference sequence). CDR3 length: 15 amino acids. Between the trimmed V and J ends, which lost 0 bases and 2 bases, there was a span of 11 bases. CDR3 sequence reads: CASSLEGTLNTEAFF. As DNA, the CDR3 is TGTGCCAGCAGCTTGGAAGGGACTCTTAACACTGAAGCTTTCTTT. Full variable domain (missing parts from reference TRBV5-4 and TRBJ1-1): ETGVTQSPTHLIKTRGQQVTLRCSSQSGHNTVSWYQQALGQGPQFIFQYYREEENGRGNFPPRFSGLQFPNYSSELNVNALELDDSALYLCASSLEGTLNTEAFFGQGTRLTVV.

The V and J genes are TRBV9 and TRBJ2-1; D is ambiguous. The germline gives CDR1 SGDLS, CDR2 YYNGEE. Trimming stripped 3 bases from V and 2 bases from J, with 9 bases between. This CDR3 is 14 amino acids long. The CDR3 DNA follows: TGTGCCAGCAGCGCCGTCCGTGCCTACAATGAGCAGTTCTTC. Its translation: CASSAVRAYNEQFF.

The chain joins TRBV6-5 to TRBJ1-4; D gene unclear. The CDR3 has 16 residues. V lost 0 bases and J lost 6, with 14 bases in between. Germline CDR1 reads MNHEY; CDR2 reads SVGAGI. The CDR3: CASSYSRNAIDEKLFF. The CDR3 DNA is TGTGCCAGCAGTTACTCGAGGAACGCCATAGATGAAAAACTGTTTTTT.

This clone was counted a few times. The rearrangement joins TRBV18 to TRBJ2-7, with D unclear. Trimming removed 0 bases at V and 3 bases at J, with 9 bases between. Per the germline V gene, CDR1 is KGHSH and CDR2 is LQKENI. The length of the CDR3 is 14 residues. The CDR3 bases are TGTGCCAGCTCACCACCGTCGGCAGTCTACGAGCAGTACTTC. Its translation is CASSPPSAVYEQYF.

This chain connects TRBV6-5 to TRBJ2-3, with no clear D. V was clipped by 2 bases and J by 7 bases, with 7 bases between them. Germline V CDR1 and CDR2: MNHEY, SVGAGI. CDR3 length equals 12 residues. The CDR3: CASSYNRNTQYF. The CDR3, as DNA: TGTGCCAGCAGTTACAACCGGAATACGCAGTATTTT.

The gene calls are TRBV4-3 and TRBJ2-7; D is perhaps TRBD1 (6 bases). V was clipped by 1 base and J by 1 base, with 8 bases between them. This CDR3 is 14 amino acids long. Germline loops: CDR1 LGHNA, CDR2 YSLEER. The CDR3 reads CASSQAQGSYEQYF. The CDR3 nucleotides are TGCGCCAGCAGCCAAGCACAGGGTTCCTACGAGCAGTACTTC.

The gene calls are TRBV19 and TRBJ1-5; TRBD1 matches 7 bases. Germline trimming cut 6 bases from V and 5 bases from J; bases unmatched to any gene: 10. The CDR3 consists of 15 residues. The germline CDR1 and CDR2 sequences are LNHDA and SQIVND (reference sequence). The CDR3 sequence is CASSQSGQEDQPQHF. The DNA of the CDR3 is TGTGCCAGTAGCCAATCCGGACAGGAAGATCAGCCCCAGCATTTT.

This clone occurred once. This chain uses TRBV18 with TRBJ2-5; 7 nucleotides agree with TRBD1. The CDR3 contains 16 residues. The germline V gene encodes CDR1 KGHSH and CDR2 LQKENI. V shed 4 bases and J 2 bases; nucleotides not matched to a gene: 10. The CDR3 loop is CASSHGDRQGQETQYF. The CDR3 DNA follows: TGTGCCAGCTCACACGGGGACAGACAAGGACAAGAGACCCAGTACTTC.

The rearrangement links TRBV6-5 to TRBJ2-7; D is perhaps TRBD2 (5 bases). CDR3 length: 13 residues. Trimming stripped 3 bases from V and 3 bases from J, with 9 bases between. CDR1 and CDR2 from the germline V gene are MNHEY and SVGAGI. The CDR3 region is CASSYLRDYEQYF. In nucleotides, the CDR3 is TGTGCCAGCAGTTATTTGAGGGACTACGAGCAGTACTTC.

J is TRBJ2-2 and V is TRBV7-9; D might be TRBD2 (6 bases). Germline V CDR1 and CDR2: SEHNR, FQNEAQ (reference sequence). V was shortened by 7 bases and J by 4 bases, with 19 bases between the two germline ends. The CDR3 runs to 16 residues. CDR3 sequence: CASTQAGLLSTGELFF. CDR3 sequence (DNA): TGTGCCAGCACCCAAGCGGGCCTTTTATCCACCGGGGAGCTGTTTTTT.

This clone appeared many times. CDR3 coding DNA: TGTGCCAGCAGATCCCCGGCGGGACGGCAGTTCTTC. Protein product: CASRSPAGRQFF. The V gene is TRBV6-5, the J gene TRBJ2-1, with a tentative D call TRBD2 (6 bases). The germline CDR1 and CDR2 sequences are MNHEY and SVGAGI. The length of the CDR3 is 12 residues. The germline V and J ends were trimmed by 6 bases and 12 bases, with 15 bases remaining between them.

The chain combines TRBV29-1 with TRBJ2-7, with 9 bases that match TRBD2. Trimming took 6 bases from V and 7 from J; bases not matched to a gene: 13. The length of the CDR3 is 14 residues. Per germline, CDR1 SQVTM and CDR2 ANQGSEA. For the CDR3, the DNA is TGCAGCGTGGAGAATAGCGGGAGAGGGAGGGAGCAGTACTTC. It is translated as CSVENSGRGREQYF.

A few counts support this clone. This chain uses TRBV27 with TRBJ2-2; D unresolved. Germline CDR1 MNHEY, CDR2 SMNVEV (reference sequence). The CDR3 is made up of 13 amino acids. Trimming shortened V by 3 bases and J by 7 bases, and 9 bases separated the two germline ends. This CDR3 reads CASSLSRVGELFF. CDR3 bases: TGTGCCAGCAGTTTGAGTCGCGTCGGGGAGCTGTTTTTT.

The chain joins TRBV28 to TRBJ2-7; no clear D. In germline, CDR1 is MDHEN, CDR2 SYDVKM. V shed 6 bases and J shed 3 bases, with 6 bases lying between them. This CDR3 region has 11 residues. The CDR3 is CASRKYYEQYF. CDR3 nucleotides: TGTGCCAGCAGAAAATACTACGAGCAGTACTTC.

This clone has only a few counts. This chain joins TRBV7-8 and TRBJ1-2; TRBD1 agrees at 7 bases. Germline assignment: CDR1 SGHVS and CDR2 FQNEAQ. The CDR3 extends over 13 amino acids. V lost 10 bases, J lost 7 bases, and 12 bases stayed unmatched. The CDR3 DNA reads as TGTGCCATCAAGCTTGAGGGGGCGCGTGGCTACACCTTC. Amino acids: CAIKLEGARGYTF.

This clone was recorded once. The V call is TRBV4-1, the J call TRBJ2-5, with D perhaps TRBD2 (6 bases). Germline V gene lookup returns CDR1 MGHRA and CDR2 YSYEKL. Trimming took 0 bases from V and 7 from J, leaving 9 bases between them. This CDR3 is 13 amino acids long. The CDR3 loop is CASSQDQEGTQYF. The CDR3 DNA reads as TGCGCCAGCAGCCAAGATCAGGAGGGGACCCAGTACTTC.

The V and J genes are TRBV9 and TRBJ2-1, with D uncertain. This CDR3 spans 15 amino acids. V was pared by 0 bases and J by 6 bases, with 13 bases between. Germline V lookup: CDR1 SGDLS, CDR2 YYNGEE. The CDR3 protein is CASSVALGLSNEQFF. The CDR3, as DNA: TGTGCCAGCAGCGTAGCTTTAGGGCTATCCAATGAGCAGTTCTTC.

This clone has a handful of counts. The gene calls are TRBV7-2 and TRBJ1-1; the D is unclear. Germline V gene sequence: CDR1 SGHTA, CDR2 FQGNSA. The CDR3 covers 12 residues. V lost 5 bases and J lost 0, with 4 bases in between. CDR3 sequence (DNA): TGTGCCAGCAGCCAAATGAACACTGAAGCTTTCTTT. This translates into CASSQMNTEAFF.

This clone was seen just once. V is TRBV18 and J is TRBJ1-4; TRBD1 matches at 8 bases. Germline V lookup: CDR1 KGHSH, CDR2 LQKENI. CDR3 length equals 12 residues. The ends lost 5 bases at V and 10 bases at J; junction bases unmatched: 3. The CDR3: CASSVGQGKLFF. The CDR3 DNA reads as TGTGCCAGCTCAGTCGGACAGGGAAAACTGTTTTTT.

This clone has just one count. The chain is built from TRBV7-2 and TRBJ2-1; D not certain. V lost 1 base, J lost 4 bases, and 8 bases lay in between. Germline V gives CDR1 SGHTA, CDR2 FQGNSA. The CDR3 loop spans 14 amino acids. This chain's CDR3 is CASSLGFGYNEQFF. For the CDR3, the DNA is TGTGCCAGCAGCTTAGGATTCGGATACAATGAGCAGTTCTTC.

The rearrangement uses TRBV7-8 and TRBJ2-7; 7 bases are shared with TRBD1. V lost 3 bases to trimming and J lost 7 bases; unmatched junction nucleotides: 3. This CDR3 has 12 amino acids. CDR1 is SGHVS and CDR2 is FQNEAQ in the germline V gene. Written as DNA, the CDR3 is TGTGCCAGCAGCTTGGGACAGCTGGAGCAGTACTTC. Its translation is CASSLGQLEQYF.

This clone was seen only a few times. The rearrangement joins TRBV2 to TRBJ1-2; maybe TRBD1 (5 bases). The CDR3 spans 9 residues. The V end lost 8 bases, the J end lost 8 bases, and 6 bases lay between the germline ends. CDR1 and CDR2 (germline): SNHLY, FYNNEI. CDR3 bases: TGTGCCAGCGGGGACGGCTACACCTTC. This sequence encodes CASGDGYTF.

J is TRBJ1-5 and V is TRBV4-2; perhaps TRBD1 as D (6 bases). Trimming shortened V by 1 base and J by 5 bases, and 9 bases separated the two germline ends. Looked up from germline, CDR1 is LGHNA and CDR2 is YNFKEQ. This CDR3 spans 14 amino acids. The CDR3 protein is CASSQATGHQPQHF. The CDR3 bases are TGTGCCAGCAGCCAAGCAACAGGGCATCAGCCCCAGCATTTT.

In its sample, this clone was seen once. V and J are TRBV29-1 and TRBJ2-7; D gene uncertain. CDR3 length equals 15 residues. V lost 0 bases, J lost 2 bases, and 14 bases lay in between. The germline V gene has CDR1 SQVTM and CDR2 ANQGSEA. This CDR3 reads CSVEDVGLETYEQYF. The DNA of the CDR3 is TGCAGCGTTGAAGATGTCGGTCTCGAGACCTACGAGCAGTACTTC.